The subject of this entry is one TCR beta chain. No antigen is known for it. Treatment meaning: oral pan-JAK inhibitor, 5-10 mg twice daily. The record originates from a study of CD8+ T cells in alopecia areata. Study details: Each of the treated patients was given oral tofacitinib, 5 to 10 mg twice daily, for moderate-to-severe alopecia areata.

Points from the study as a whole: Normal skin's resident alphabeta T cells are sequenced alongside lesional scalp T cells.

The sequencing template was cDNA reverse transcribed from extracted RNA. Only in-frame clones appear in the TCRdb table, and some are missing; sequencing was by immunoSEQ multiplex PCR. The data contain 190,000 or so clones, under 60% of them singletons. The CDR3 length is 15 residues. The ends lost 6 bases at V and 3 bases at J; junction bases unmatched: 10. Germline CDR1 reads MNHEY; CDR2 reads SVGAGI. The receptor comes from a human donor with alopecia areata. The sequences come from CD8+ T cells sorted from blood, collected at week 24, from a patient treated with tofacitinib. This chain connects TRBV6-5 to TRBJ1-2, with 7 bases lining up with TRBD1. The CDR3 region has the DNA TGTGCCAGCAGCCGATGGTATACAGGGGACTATGGCTACACCTTC. It is translated as CASSRWYTGDYGYTF.